This T cell receptor (beta chain) was sequenced during a study of T-cell reconstitution after alpha-beta-depleted transplantation in children. Unique molecular identifiers were built into the TCRbeta library. TCRdb recomputed calls from the PCR reads with MiXCR, one row per CDR3 protein. Counted here are 250,000 to 300,000 distinct CDR3 sequences, 10% occurring once; the ten biggest clones make up roughly 7.1%. This clonotype was seen a handful of times. The CDR3 contains 13 residues. The V end lost 8 bases, the J end lost 2 bases, and 10 bases lay between the germline ends. Germline V gene sequence: CDR1 LNHNV, CDR2 YYDKDF (reference sequence).

The gene calls are TRBV15 and TRBJ2-1, with D possibly TRBD2 on 5 matching bases. Sequenced material: PBMCs, taken before TCRalphabeta/CD19-depleted stem cell transplant. The receptor's source is a boy under two years old with acute myeloid leukemia, due to receive a stem cell transplant. As DNA, the CDR3 is TGTGCCACCGGCCTAGCAACCTACAATGAGCAGTTCTTC. Amino acids: CATGLATYNEQFF.